The sequence of this T cell receptor beta chain was determined in a study of shared clonotypes between healthy human individuals. Whole-study context: Each donor's CD8 memory used one plate, CD8 naive two, each CD4 subset three.

Genomic DNA of each subset was evenly split across several immunoSEQ plates. The data were produced by immunoSEQ multiplex PCR, yet TCRdb's version contains in-frame clones alone and is incomplete. The sample consists of 2 million to 2.5 million clones, 90% to 95% of them appearing once. CDR1 and CDR2 (germline): SEHNR, FQNEAQ (reference sequence). The CDR3 is 17 residues long. V was pared by 0 bases and J by 0 bases, with 11 bases between. Overall study results and limits: Only blood samples were collected, and tissue repertoires likely differ.

On this clone itself: As yet, its antigen is unknown.

Naive CD8 cells, CD45RO-negative and positively selected for CCR7, excluded terminally differentiated effector memory CD45RA+ cells. Sequencing input: naive CD8+ T cells from PBMCs. The clonotype comes from a man between 18 and 35 years old in good health. Some clones in this sample may be carry-over from other donors' samples. The rearrangement links TRBV7-9 to TRBJ2-2, with a possible D match to TRBD2 (6 bases). CDR3 loop: CASSLASGETNTGELFF. The CDR3, as DNA: TGTGCCAGCAGCTTAGCTAGCGGAGAAACGAACACCGGGGAGCTGTTTTTT.